The 32 T cell receptor beta chains below were found in one sample sequenced in a study of blood T cell repertoires in COVID-19. Sequencing used immunoSEQ multiplex PCR; TCRdb keeps in-frame clones, though not all of them. The sample lists over 60,000 clones; roughly 86% were seen once. The sequenced sample was peripheral blood. The receptors here all came from a woman aged 60-70 years with acute or convalescent COVID-19.

The chain has TRBV19 and TRBJ2-2; the D gene is possibly TRBD2 (7 bases). Trimming removed 6 bases at V and 6 bases at J, with 20 bases between. The germline gives CDR1 LNHDA, CDR2 SQIVND (reference sequence). The CDR3 is 16 residues long. In DNA form, the CDR3 reads TGTGCCAGTAGCCAAAACCCAGGGGCGGGGGCCGGGGAGCTGTTTTTT. Protein product: CASSQNPGAGAGELFF.

The chain employs TRBV10-3 and TRBJ2-2; 7 nucleotides align to TRBD1. This CDR3 region has 15 residues. CDR1 and CDR2 (germline): ENHRY, SYGVKD. V lost 1 base, J lost 3 bases, and 2 bases stayed unmatched. Here the CDR3 DNA reads TGTGCCATCAGTGAGTACGACAGGGACACCGGGGAGCTGTTTTTT. It codes for CAISEYDRDTGELFF.

This clone was recorded once. The rearrangement uses TRBV15 and TRBJ1-2; D call uncertain. Per germline, CDR1 LNHNV and CDR2 YYDKDF (reference sequence). The CDR3 has 14 amino acids. Trimming left V 1 base short and J 4 bases short, with 10 bases between. The CDR3 region is CATSRGQMSYGYTF. DNA of the CDR3: TGTGCCACCAGCAGAGGACAAATGAGCTATGGCTACACCTTC.

This clone was seen a handful of times. The chain recombines TRBV11-3 with TRBJ1-1; D gene unclear. V gave up 8 bases and J gave up 2 bases, with 12 bases separating them. The CDR3 is 13 amino acids. From germline, CDR1 is SGHNT and CDR2 YENEEA. The CDR3 region is CASAREANTEAFF. DNA of the CDR3: TGTGCCAGCGCAAGGGAGGCCAACACTGAAGCTTTCTTT. The full variable domain, rest sourced from reference TRBV11-3 and TRBJ1-1, is EAGVVQSPRYKIIEKKQPVAFWCNPISGHNTLYWYLQNLGQGPELLIRYENEEAVDDSQLPKDRFSAERLKGVDSTLKIQPAELGDSAVYLCASAREANTEAFFGQGTRLTVV.

This chain joins TRBV6-6 and TRBJ1-6, with 8 bases matching TRBD1. Germline assignment: CDR1 MNHNY and CDR2 SVGAGI (reference sequence). The CDR3 covers 16 residues. The junction had 9 bases not matched to a gene; V was cut back by 2 bases and J by 9 bases. CDR3 sequence: CASSYPTGAESSPLHF. CDR3 bases: TGTGCCAGCAGTTACCCGACAGGGGCGGAAAGTTCACCCCTCCACTTT.

The chain recombines TRBV5-1 with TRBJ2-3; D is possibly TRBD2 (5 bases). The CDR3 contains 16 residues. CDR1 is SGHRS and CDR2 is YFSETQ in the germline V gene. Trimming removed 1 base from V and 4 bases from J, with 16 bases in between. In DNA form, the CDR3 reads TGCGCCAGCAGCTTGACGGGGAAGGAGTGGGCAGATACGCAGTATTTT. Its protein product is CASSLTGKEWADTQYF.

V is TRBV19 and J is TRBJ1-4; D call uncertain. Between the trimmed V and J ends, which lost 5 bases and 8 bases, there was a span of 9 bases. CDR1 and CDR2 from the germline V gene are LNHDA and SQIVND (reference sequence). This CDR3 region has 12 residues. CDR3 amino acids: CASSEHGEKLFF. The CDR3 bases are TGTGCCAGTAGTGAACACGGGGAAAAACTGTTTTTT.

The gene calls are TRBV4-2 and TRBJ2-3; 15 nucleotides match TRBD2. Germline CDR1 and CDR2: LGHNA and YNFKEQ. V was clipped by 2 bases and J by 2 bases; unmatched bases: 11. CDR3 size: 20 residues. The CDR3: CASSQTTGTSGGPNTDTQYF. DNA for the CDR3: TGTGCCAGCAGCCAAACCACCGGGACTAGCGGGGGGCCGAACACAGATACGCAGTATTTT.

V is TRBV6-5 and J is TRBJ1-1, with D unclear. The germline V gene encodes CDR1 MNHEY and CDR2 SVGAGI. CDR3 length equals 15 residues. The V end was cut by 5 bases, the J end by 3 bases, with 16 bases between. The CDR3 reads CASSRLRRADTEAFF. CDR3 DNA sequence: TGTGCCAGCAGTCGGTTAAGGAGGGCGGACACTGAAGCTTTCTTT.

The chain employs TRBV7-8 and TRBJ2-1, with D tentatively TRBD2 (5 bases). This CDR3 has 12 amino acids. V shed 5 bases and J shed 8 bases, with 10 bases lying between them. Germline V gene data show CDR1 as SGHVS and CDR2 as FQNEAQ. The DNA for the CDR3 is TGTGCCAGCAGCCTCCAACTAGATGAGCAGTTCTTC. It codes for CASSLQLDEQFF.

This sequence joins TRBV2 and TRBJ2-2; 8 bases fit TRBD1. CDR3 size: 15 residues. Germline CDR1 is SNHLY and CDR2 is FYNNEI. The ends lost 5 bases at V and 0 bases at J; junction bases unmatched: 2. The CDR3 loop reads CASSSGQANTGELFF. The DNA for the CDR3 is TGTGCCAGCAGTTCGGGACAGGCGAACACCGGGGAGCTGTTTTTT.

This clone was found a few times. The chain combines TRBV6-5 with TRBJ2-2, with TRBD1 as a possible D gene (6 bases). V was clipped by 4 bases and J by 7 bases, with 16 bases between them. Germline loops: CDR1 MNHEY, CDR2 SVGAGI. The CDR3 loop spans 15 amino acids. The CDR3, as DNA: TGTGCCAGCAGTTCGCCTACAGGGTTTGGCGGGGAGCTGTTTTTT. Amino acids: CASSSPTGFGGELFF.

J is TRBJ2-5 and V is TRBV5-4, with 9 positions matching TRBD2. The CDR3 is made up of 13 amino acids. V lost 5 bases to trimming and J lost 5 bases; unmatched junction nucleotides: 4. CDR1 is SGHNT and CDR2 is YYREEE in the germline V gene (reference sequence). CDR3 nucleotides: TGTGCCAGCAGTGGCGGGGGGGCGGAGACCCAGTACTTC. Its protein is CASSGGGAETQYF.

J is TRBJ2-7 and V is TRBV11-2, with 7 bases matching TRBD1. Per germline, CDR1 SGHAT and CDR2 FQNNGV. V gave up 4 bases and J gave up 4 bases; unmatched junction bases: 13. The CDR3 has 16 residues. The CDR3 nucleotides are TGTGCCAGCAGCTCAATAAAAGGGACAGCCAGTTACGAGCAGTACTTC. It yields the protein CASSSIKGTASYEQYF.

V is TRBV6-5 and J is TRBJ2-3; TRBD1 agrees at 9 bases. The CDR3 runs 14 residues. Germline CDR1 reads MNHEY; CDR2 reads SVGAGI. The V gene end was trimmed by 6 bases and the J gene end by 3 bases; junction bases not matched to a gene: 4. The CDR3: CASRTGQGTDTQYF. The CDR3 DNA sequence: TGTGCCAGCAGGACCGGACAGGGGACAGATACGCAGTATTTT.

CDR3 region: CASSSDRPIPPLHF. The CDR3 nucleotides are TGTGCCAGCAGCTCAGACAGGCCGATACCACCCCTCCACTTT. V usage is TRBV2 and J usage is TRBJ1-6; possibly TRBD1 for D (6 bases). Looked up from germline, CDR1 is SNHLY and CDR2 is FYNNEI. The CDR3 spans 14 residues. Trimming left V 6 bases short and J 11 bases short, with 17 bases between.

The genes are TRBV5-1 and TRBJ2-3; D unclear. Germline V gene data show CDR1 as SGHRS and CDR2 as YFSETQ. The V end lost 0 bases, the J end lost 5 bases, and 13 bases lay between the germline ends. The CDR3 contains 15 residues. CDR3: CASSLARPEIDTQYF. For the CDR3, the DNA is TGCGCCAGCAGCTTGGCCCGCCCAGAAATAGATACGCAGTATTTT. The variable domain in full, with the rest retrieved from reference TRBV5-1 and TRBJ2-3, is KAGVTQTPRYLIKTRGQQVTLSCSPISGHRSVSWYQQTPGQGLQFLFEYFSETQRNKGNFPGRFSGRQFSNSRSEMNVSTLELGDSALYLCASSLARPEIDTQYFGPGTRLTVL.

This chain connects TRBV6-5 to TRBJ2-7; no firm D call. Germline CDR1 is MNHEY and CDR2 is SVGAGI. The CDR3 runs to 13 residues. V lost 9 bases to trimming and J lost 3 bases, with 15 bases between them. Written as DNA, the CDR3 is TGTGCCAGTAGTCACACGGGTGGCTACGAGCAGTACTTC. Translated: CASSHTGGYEQYF.

The rearrangement uses TRBV5-6 and TRBJ1-2; unclear D gene. The germline CDR1 and CDR2 sequences are SGHDT and YYEEEE. The CDR3 length is 11 residues. Trimming left V 1 base short and J 8 bases short, with 6 bases between. The CDR3 is CASSLLQGYTF. CDR3 coding DNA: TGTGCCAGCAGCTTGTTACAAGGCTACACCTTC.

This sequence joins TRBV19 and TRBJ2-7; D is possibly TRBD2 (6 bases). Germline V CDR1 and CDR2: LNHDA, SQIVND (reference sequence). V was clipped by 4 bases and J by 4 bases, with 17 bases between them. The length of the CDR3 is 15 residues. CDR3 region: CASSRGETGVYEQYF. In DNA, the CDR3 is TGTGCCAGTAGTAGGGGGGAAACTGGAGTATACGAGCAGTACTTC. Combining the CDR3 with reference TRBV19 and TRBJ2-7 gives the whole variable domain DGGITQSPKYLFRKEGQNVTLSCEQNLNHDAMYWYRQDPGQGLRLIYYSQIVNDFQKGDIAEGYSVSREKKESFPLTVTSAQKNPTAFYLCASSRGETGVYEQYFGPGTRLTVT.

DNA for the CDR3: TGTGCCAGCAGTGCGCAGACTAGCGGCCCCTACGAGCAGTACTTC. It translates to CASSAQTSGPYEQYF. The rearrangement joins TRBV2 to TRBJ2-7; the match to TRBD2 covers 9 bases. Germline CDR1 is SNHLY and CDR2 is FYNNEI. The CDR3 sequence is 15 residues long. V lost 4 bases to trimming and J lost 2 bases; unmatched junction nucleotides: 6.

This clone was observed once. This chain links TRBV19 with TRBJ1-2; D is uncertain. This CDR3 is 13 amino acids long. The germline V and J ends were trimmed by 3 bases and 2 bases, with 7 bases remaining between them. The germline V gene encodes CDR1 LNHDA and CDR2 SQIVND (reference sequence). CDR3 sequence reads: CASSINENYGYTF. The CDR3 nucleotides are TGTGCCAGTAGTATTAATGAGAACTATGGCTACACCTTC.

V usage is TRBV29-1 and J usage is TRBJ1-1; possible D gene TRBD1, 5 bases. Germline values: CDR1 SQVTM, CDR2 ANQGSEA. V gave up 7 bases and J gave up 5 bases, with 20 bases separating them. This CDR3 region has 14 residues. This chain's CDR3 is CSAGHPGLRTEAFF. The CDR3, as DNA: TGCAGCGCCGGGCATCCAGGGTTGCGTACTGAAGCTTTCTTT.

This clone was detected only once. V and J are TRBV9 and TRBJ1-1; perhaps TRBD1 as D (5 bases). Germline V CDR1 and CDR2: SGDLS, YYNGEE. V gave up 5 bases and J gave up 1 base, with 6 bases separating them. The CDR3 spans 12 residues. The CDR3 is CASSTGNTEAFF. The CDR3 DNA is TGTGCCAGCAGTACAGGGAACACTGAAGCTTTCTTT.

This chain connects TRBV6-5 to TRBJ1-1, with 10 bases that match TRBD1. Germline V gives CDR1 MNHEY, CDR2 SVGAGI. V shed 4 bases and J 4 bases; nucleotides not matched to a gene: 6. This CDR3 spans 15 amino acids. This chain's CDR3 is CASSWDRGGGTEAFF. The DNA of the CDR3 is TGTGCCAGCAGTTGGGACAGGGGAGGTGGCACTGAAGCTTTCTTT.

This chain links TRBV7-2 with TRBJ2-1; weak D call: TRBD2 (6 bases). Per the germline V gene, CDR1 is SGHTA and CDR2 is FQGNSA. V gave up 5 bases and J gave up 8 bases, with 31 bases separating them. The CDR3 is 19 residues long. CDR3 coding DNA: TGTGCCAGCAGCCGCGAGATTGGGGGGAGAGGGCCGGCGGGCCATGAGCAGTTCTTC. Amino acid sequence: CASSREIGGRGPAGHEQFF.

This rearrangement joins TRBV3-1 (or the pseudogene TRBV3-2) to TRBJ2-7, with D perhaps TRBD1 (5 bases). Trimming pared 1 base from V and 0 bases from J, leaving 16 bases between. Germline V gives CDR1 LGHDT, CDR2 YNNKEL (reference sequence). The CDR3 runs 17 residues. CDR3 protein: CASSQALTELPSYEQYF. The CDR3, as DNA: TGTGCCAGCAGCCAAGCCCTGACAGAGCTCCCCTCCTACGAGCAGTACTTC.

The chain is built from TRBV25-1 and TRBJ1-1, with D possibly being TRBD1 (5 bases). This CDR3 region has 16 residues. V lost 1 base, J lost 1 base, and 13 bases lay in between. Per germline, CDR1 MGHDK and CDR2 SYGVNS. CDR3 residues: CASSESKGFGNTEAFF. Written as DNA, the CDR3 is TGTGCCAGCAGTGAATCCAAGGGGTTCGGGAACACTGAAGCTTTCTTT.

This clone was found once. The chain recombines TRBV5-4 with TRBJ2-1; D remains unclear. Trimming cost V 2 bases and J 3 bases, with 9 bases left between them. The CDR3 covers 14 residues. Per germline, CDR1 SGHNT and CDR2 YYREEE (reference sequence). The CDR3: CASSLPPIYNEQFF. The DNA for the CDR3 is TGTGCCAGCAGCTTACCACCTATCTACAATGAGCAGTTCTTC.

The chain joins TRBV7-6 to TRBJ1-4, with D possibly matching TRBD1 (5 bases). V shed 5 bases and J shed 7 bases, with 17 bases lying between them. The CDR3 runs to 15 residues. Germline values: CDR1 SGHVS, CDR2 FNYEAQ. The CDR3 sequence: CASSANGGGVEKLFF. The CDR3 region has the DNA TGTGCCAGCAGCGCAAACGGGGGAGGGGTTGAAAAACTGTTTTTT. The full variable domain, its missing parts supplied by reference TRBV7-6 and TRBJ1-4, is GAGVSQSPRYKVTKRGQDVALRCDPISGHVSLYWYRQALGQGPEFLTYFNYEAQQDKSGLPNDRFSAERPEGSISTLTIQRTEQRDSAMYRCASSANGGGVEKLFFGSGTQLSVL.

The chain links TRBV18 to TRBJ2-1; 9 bases line up with TRBD2. The ends lost 0 bases at V and 6 bases at J; junction bases unmatched: 3. Germline V lookup: CDR1 KGHSH, CDR2 LQKENI. This CDR3 has 15 residues. CDR3 sequence reads: CASSPPSGGINEQFF. The CDR3 DNA follows: TGTGCCAGCTCACCACCTAGCGGGGGAATCAATGAGCAGTTCTTC. The entire variable domain, with the rest obtained from reference TRBV18 and TRBJ2-1, is as follows: NAGVMQNPRHLVRRRGQEARLRCSPMKGHSHVYWYRQLPEEGLKFMVYLQKENIIDESGMPKERFSAEFPKEGPSILRIQQVVRGDSAAYFCASSPPSGGINEQFFGPGTRLTVL.

J is TRBJ2-2 and V is TRBV7-8; 8 bases agree with TRBD2. This CDR3 region has 15 residues. Germline V CDR1 and CDR2: SGHVS, FQNEAQ. With 3 bases clipped from V and 6 bases from J, the junction kept 6 bases outside the gene matches. CDR3 sequence (DNA): TGTGCCAGCAGCTTGGTAACGGGAGGGGCCGGGGAGCTGTTTTTT. Translated, it gives CASSLVTGGAGELFF. Full variable domain (rest looked up from reference TRBV7-8 and TRBJ2-2): GAGVSQSPRYKVAKRGQDVALRCDPISGHVSLFWYQQALGQGPEFLTYFQNEAQLDKSGLPSDRFFAERPEGSVSTLKIQRTQQEDSAVYLCASSLVTGGAGELFFGEGSRLTVL.